This is a list of T cell receptor beta chains from one sample in a study of T cell responses to AZD1222 COVID-19 vaccine. The table came from immunoSEQ multiplex PCR; TCRdb's copy has only in-frame clones and leaves some out. The data hold 65,000 to 70,000 clones, with approximately 91% observed a single time. Specimen: peripheral blood, collected on day 0 of AZD1222 vaccination. These receptors were collected from an adult in good health. Each CDR3 is given with its conserved first and last residue. The D gene is left open where the match is weak. Rows may omit the clone size; those that give it use once, few, many or a size class.

V gene	clone size	CDR3 length	J gene	D gene	CDR3 DNA	CDR3 protein
TRBV11-3	NA	13	TRBJ1-1	NA	TGTGCCAGCAGCTTAGATCCGAACACTGAAGCTTTCTTT	CASSLDPNTEAFF
TRBV4-3	NA	14	TRBJ1-3	NA	TGCGCCAGCAGCCAAGAGTACACAAAAAACACCATATATTTT	CASSQEYTKNTIYF
TRBV24-1	NA	15	TRBJ2-1	TRBD2	TGTGCCACCAGCAAGAGTAGCGGGAGGAACAATGAGCAGTTCTTC	CATSKSSGRNNEQFF
TRBV6-4	NA	15	TRBJ2-5	TRBD2	TGTGCCAGCAGTGAAGTAGCGGGTGTACAAGAGACCCAGTACTTC	CASSEVAGVQETQYF
TRBV7-9	NA	14	TRBJ2-7	NA	TGTGCCAGCAGCTTAGCTGTAGATCCCTACGAGCAGTACTTC	CASSLAVDPYEQYF
TRBV5-1	NA	15	TRBJ1-2	NA	TGCGCCAGCAGCTTTCAACCGGGCGGTTCCTATGGCTACACCTTC	CASSFQPGGSYGYTF
TRBV7-6	few	13	TRBJ1-6	NA	TGTGCCAGCAGCCCGAACTATAATTCACCCCTCCACTTT	CASSPNYNSPLHF
TRBV2	NA	14	TRBJ1-6	TRBD1	TGTGCCAGCAGACCCGAGACAGGGCTTTCACCCCTCCACTTT	CASRPETGLSPLHF
TRBV6-2/TRBV6-3	NA	16	TRBJ2-1	TRBD1	TGTGCCAGCAGTTACGGAACCGGGACAGTCTTTGATGAGCAGTTCTTC	CASSYGTGTVFDEQFF
TRBV2	NA	14	TRBJ1-4	TRBD1	TGTGCCAGCAGCAGGGGGTACGCTAATGAAAAACTGTTTTTT	CASSRGYANEKLFF
TRBV30	NA	13	TRBJ1-2	TRBD1	TGTGCCTGGAGTGTAAACAGGGGCTATGGCTACACCTTC	CAWSVNRGYGYTF
TRBV12-5	NA	15	TRBJ2-3	TRBD1	TGTGCTAGTGGTTTGGGACAGGGAGATTTCGATACGCAGTATTTT	CASGLGQGDFDTQYF
TRBV27	NA	13	TRBJ2-3	NA	TGTGCCAGCAGTTCGTACCACACAGATACGCAGTATTTT	CASSSYHTDTQYF
TRBV28	once	15	TRBJ1-2	NA	TGTGCCAGCAGTTTAGAGCGTGGGACAAGGGGGGGCTACACCTTC	CASSLERGTRGGYTF
TRBV6-6	NA	12	TRBJ1-1	NA	TGTGCCAGCAGTTATCAGGTTACTGAAGCTTTCTTT	CASSYQVTEAFF
TRBV9	NA	12	TRBJ1-2	NA	TGTGCCAGCAGCGTAGAATCCCATGGCTACACCTTC	CASSVESHGYTF
TRBV5-8	NA	15	TRBJ1-2	NA	TGTGCCAGCAGCTTGATACCGGGCAGACTCTATGGCTACACCTTC	CASSLIPGRLYGYTF
TRBV3-1/TRBV3-2	few	16	TRBJ1-2	TRBD1	TGTGCCAGCAGCCAACGAAAAGGACAGGCTTATTATGGCTACACCTTC	CASSQRKGQAYYGYTF
TRBV19	NA	15	TRBJ2-7	TRBD1	TGTGCCAGTAGTCCGGGACAGGGGGGACTCTACGAGCAGTACTTC	CASSPGQGGLYEQYF
TRBV7-2	NA	12	TRBJ1-6	NA	TGTGCCAGCAGCCGATATAATTCACCCCTCCACTTT	CASSRYNSPLHF
TRBV28	NA	15	TRBJ1-1	NA	TGTGCCAGCAGTTCCTTCGGCTCAGAGGGTCTAAGGGCTTTCTTT	CASSSFGSEGLRAFF
TRBV6-5	NA	12	TRBJ1-2	TRBD1	TGTGCCAGCTGGAGACAGGGGGTTGGCTACACCTTC	CASWRQGVGYTF
TRBV29-1	NA	14	TRBJ1-1	NA	TGCAGCGTACTAACCCAGGGAATAAACACTGAAGCTTTCTTT	CSVLTQGINTEAFF
TRBV4-1	NA	15	TRBJ1-5	NA	TGCGCCAGCAGCCAAGTCACAGGACTCGATCAGCCCCAGCATTTT	CASSQVTGLDQPQHF
TRBV6-5	NA	13	TRBJ1-2	NA	TGTGCCAGCGGAGACGGCGGTAACTATGGCTACACCTTC	CASGDGGNYGYTF
TRBV10-1	NA	13	TRBJ2-7	TRBD2	TGCGCCAGCAGTGAGTCGACTAGCCGTTGGCAGTACTTC	CASSESTSRWQYF
TRBV5-4	NA	14	TRBJ2-1	NA	TGTGCCAGCAGCTTCTCGGTGGCCGGCAGTGAGCAGTTCTTC	CASSFSVAGSEQFF
TRBV18	NA	15	TRBJ2-3	TRBD2	TGTGCCAGCTCATCCAGGACTAGCGGGGTAGATACGCAGTATTTT	CASSSRTSGVDTQYF
TRBV14	NA	20	TRBJ2-6	TRBD2	TGTGCCAGCAGCCAAAGGATAGGACTAGCTCTTCCGTCTGGGGCCAACGTCCTGACTTTC	CASSQRIGLALPSGANVLTF
TRBV7-9	medium-sized	17	TRBJ2-7	TRBD2	TGTGCCAGCAGCTCTAGACCCATAGCGGGAGGGTCCTACGAGCAGTACTTC	CASSSRPIAGGSYEQYF
TRBV9	NA	15	TRBJ1-1	NA	TGTGCCAGCAGCGTATTAGGTACGGTTGGGACTGAAGCTTTCTTT	CASSVLGTVGTEAFF
TRBV2	NA	15	TRBJ2-1	TRBD2	TGTGCCAGCAGGCGGACTAGCGGGACCTACAATGAGCAGTTCTTC	CASRRTSGTYNEQFF
TRBV5-1	NA	15	TRBJ1-3	NA	TGCGCCAGCAGCTTGTGGGGGGCGGAAGGAAACACCATATATTTT	CASSLWGAEGNTIYF
TRBV6-5	NA	13	TRBJ2-7	NA	TGTGCCAGCAGTATGACACCTGCCTACGAGCAGTACTTC	CASSMTPAYEQYF
TRBV6-2/TRBV6-3	NA	18	TRBJ2-1	TRBD2	TGTGCCAGCAGTAAGCCTGAAGGACGCGGGAGTTTATACAATGAGCAGTTCTTC	CASSKPEGRGSLYNEQFF
TRBV7-3	NA	13	TRBJ1-1	NA	TGTGCCAGCAGCTCCGGACAGAACACTGAAGCTTTCTTT	CASSSGQNTEAFF
TRBV18	NA	13	TRBJ2-5	NA	TGTGCCAGCTCACCACCTAGCCAAGAGACCCAGTACTTC	CASSPPSQETQYF
TRBV13	few	15	TRBJ2-3	NA	TGTGCCAGCAGCTTAGCGAGGAGCGGCACAGATACGCAGTATTTT	CASSLARSGTDTQYF
TRBV10-2	NA	18	TRBJ1-3	TRBD1	TGCGCCAGCAGTCTGGACAGGCCTGGCACTCACTCTGGAAACACCATATATTTT	CASSLDRPGTHSGNTIYF
TRBV28	NA	16	TRBJ2-7	TRBD2	TGTGCCAGCAGTTTCAGTCTAGCGGGTCTTTCCTACGAGCAGTACTTC	CASSFSLAGLSYEQYF
TRBV3-1/TRBV3-2	NA	16	TRBJ1-3	NA	TGTGCCAGCAGCCAAGGGGGCATTGACTCTGGAAACACCATATATTTT	CASSQGGIDSGNTIYF
TRBV6-1	NA	15	TRBJ2-1	TRBD2	TGTGCCAGCAGTGAATCAGCGGGGGAGCACAATGAGCAGTTCTTC	CASSESAGEHNEQFF
TRBV28	NA	15	TRBJ1-6	NA	TGTGCCAGCAGCCCGGCAAGCTCCTATAATTCACCCCTCCACTTT	CASSPASSYNSPLHF
TRBV2	NA	13	TRBJ1-3	NA	TGTGCCAGCAGCAGTTTCTCTGGAAACACCATATATTTT	CASSSFSGNTIYF
TRBV7-6	once	14	TRBJ2-1	NA	TGTGCCAGCAGTCCCTTGGTTGGGCCGGGTGAGCAGTTCTTC	CASSPLVGPGEQFF
TRBV18	NA	14	TRBJ1-1	NA	TGTGCCAGCTCACCCACGACAGTGAACACTGAAGCTTTCTTT	CASSPTTVNTEAFF
TRBV27	NA	14	TRBJ1-1	TRBD1	TGTGCCAGCAGTCCCAACAGGGGATTGACTGAAGCTTTCTTT	CASSPNRGLTEAFF
TRBV10-1	NA	13	TRBJ2-5	NA	TGCGCCAGCAGCTCAGGGGGGTCAGAGACCCAGTACTTC	CASSSGGSETQYF
TRBV28	NA	16	TRBJ1-2	NA	TGTGCCAGCAGTTTATTGTGGCAGGGAGGGAACTATGGCTACACCTTC	CASSLLWQGGNYGYTF
TRBV29-1	NA	14	TRBJ2-5	NA	TGCAGCGTTGAAGATATCGAGCCACAAGAGACCCAGTACTTC	CSVEDIEPQETQYF
TRBV6-2/TRBV6-3	NA	15	TRBJ1-1	NA	TGTGCCAGCAGTTCACCAACGGACGGATACACTGAAGCTTTCTTT	CASSSPTDGYTEAFF
TRBV15	few	15	TRBJ1-1	TRBD1	TGTGCCACCAGCAGACTCGGCAGGGGGACTACTGAAGCTTTCTTT	CATSRLGRGTTEAFF
TRBV28	NA	15	TRBJ2-1	TRBD2	TGTGCCAGCAGGGGAAGCGGGAGGTCCTACAATGAGCAGTTCTTC	CASRGSGRSYNEQFF
TRBV19	NA	11	TRBJ1-2	NA	TGTGCCAGTAGTATGCTTGGGGGCTACACCTTC	CASSMLGGYTF
TRBV11-2	NA	15	TRBJ1-6	NA	TGTGCCAGCAGCTTAGAAAGATTTGATAATTCACCCCTCCACTTT	CASSLERFDNSPLHF